This entry lists 27 T cell receptor beta chains sequenced from one sample in a study of T cells in Graves' hyperthyroidism and ophthalmopathy. TCR beta CDR3 region amplification was performed from RNA transcripts. TCR CDR3 regions were first amplified by RT-PCR with HTBI primers. TCRdb used MiXCR to reprocess the multiplex PCR reads, holding one entry per CDR3 protein. Of 550,000 to 700,000 distinct CDR3 sequences listed, 46% are singletons. The source material was peripheral blood or thyroid tissue (not recorded which). The receptor set was obtained from an adult woman with Graves' disease, either hyperthyroidism or ophthalmopathy (not recorded which).

The rearrangement uses TRBV9 and TRBJ1-2; 7 positions match TRBD1. The trim removed 3 bases at V and 3 bases at J, leaving 8 bases unmatched. Germline CDR1 is SGDLS and CDR2 is YYNGEE. The CDR3 runs 15 residues. CDR3 nucleotide sequence: TGTGCCAGCAGCGATCTCGGGACAGCGCACTATGGCTACACCTTC. Amino acid sequence: CASSDLGTAHYGYTF.

This clonotype was observed at least ten times. The chain uses TRBV2 and TRBJ2-7; TRBD1 matches at 9 bases. CDR1 SNHLY and CDR2 FYNNEI come from the germline V gene. With V trimmed by 10 bases and J by 7 bases, 11 bases remained unmatched. The CDR3 length is 13 residues. The chain's CDR3 is CATSGTGLGEQYF. CDR3 coding DNA: TGTGCCACCTCCGGGACAGGGCTGGGGGAGCAGTACTTC.

The sample holds many counts of this clonotype. The chain recombines TRBV9 with TRBJ2-7; unclear D gene. V shed 4 bases and J shed 6 bases, with 11 bases lying between them. This CDR3 has 12 residues. Germline lookup yields CDR1 SGDLS and CDR2 YYNGEE. CDR3 residues: CASSPRLGEQYF. For the CDR3, the DNA is TGTGCCAGCAGCCCGCGATTGGGCGAGCAGTACTTC.

This clonotype was detected ten times or more. V usage is TRBV7-8 and J usage is TRBJ1-1, with a tentative D call TRBD1 (5 bases). This CDR3 is built from 14 residues. Germline CDR1 and CDR2: SGHVS and FQNEAQ. Trimming left V 6 bases short and J 4 bases short, with 15 bases between. The DNA of the CDR3 is TGTGCCAGCAGACGGGGGACGTCTGGCACTGAAGCTTTCTTT. This translates into CASRRGTSGTEAFF.

J is TRBJ1-2 and V is TRBV20-1, with D hard to call. Germline V gene lookup returns CDR1 DFQATT and CDR2 SNEGSKA (reference sequence). CDR3 length: 11 residues. The CDR3 coding sequence is TGCAGCCGCCGGCGGGGTGAAGGCTACACCTTC. As protein: CSRRRGEGYTF.

This clonotype was seen ten or more times. The chain employs TRBV19 and TRBJ1-2; D gene unclear. Germline V lookup: CDR1 LNHDA, CDR2 SQIVND (reference sequence). The CDR3 spans 14 residues. V dropped 4 bases and J dropped 8 bases, with 17 bases sitting between them. CDR3 residues: CASSTGPGDIGYTF. The CDR3 DNA sequence: TGTGCCAGTAGTACCGGCCCGGGAGATATCGGCTACACCTTC.

On this clonotype itself: A read error may be the cause here, since a much bigger clone is one base away. This chain's CDR3 is CASSEAQGVDEQYF. For the CDR3, the DNA is TGTGCCAGCAGTGAAGCACAGGGGGTTGACGAGCAGTACTTC. The genes are TRBV2 and TRBJ2-7; 8 positions agree with TRBD1. Germline V gene sequence: CDR1 SNHLY, CDR2 FYNNEI. V trimming: 0 bases; J trimming: 5 bases; junction bases outside the gene matches: 3. The CDR3 is made up of 14 amino acids. The variable domain in full, with the rest retrieved from reference TRBV2 and TRBJ2-7, is EPEVTQTPSHQVTQMGQEVILRCVPISNHLYFYWYRQILGQKVEFLVSFYNNEISEKSEIFDDQFSVERPDGSNFTLKIRSTKLEDSAMYFCASSEAQGVDEQYFGPGTRLTVT.

V gene TRBV5-1 combines with J gene TRBJ1-3; 9 bases are a match to TRBD1. The length of the CDR3 is 16 residues. The J segment lost 1 base and the V segment lost 2 bases, leaving 4 bases of the junction unmatched. Looked up from germline, CDR1 is SGHRS and CDR2 is YFSETQ. As DNA, the CDR3 is TGCGCCAGCAGCTTCGGGACAGGGAAATCTGGAAACACCATATATTTT. This sequence encodes CASSFGTGKSGNTIYF. The whole variable domain, filled in from reference TRBV5-1 and TRBJ1-3, reads KAGVTQTPRYLIKTRGQQVTLSCSPISGHRSVSWYQQTPGQGLQFLFEYFSETQRNKGNFPGRFSGRQFSNSRSEMNVSTLELGDSALYLCASSFGTGKSGNTIYFGEGSWLTVV.

The chain has TRBV10-3 and TRBJ1-1; D not certain. The V gene's germline CDR1 is ENHRY and CDR2 SYGVKD. V was cut by 11 bases and J by 5 bases, with 15 bases left in between. The CDR3 has 12 residues. This CDR3 reads CAAGMGRTEAFF. CDR3 sequence (DNA): TGTGCCGCCGGGATGGGGAGAACTGAAGCTTTCTTT.

This clonotype showed up many times. This chain joins TRBV6-5 and TRBJ2-5; D perhaps matches TRBD2 (6 bases). The CDR3 consists of 16 residues. Trimming took 1 base from V and 5 from J, leaving 17 bases between them. Germline lookup yields CDR1 MNHEY and CDR2 SVGAGI. The CDR3 DNA sequence: TGTGCCAGCAGTTACTTGTCTGGGCTTGGAGGGGAGACCCAGTACTTC. It codes for CASSYLSGLGGETQYF.

This clonotype was seen a handful of times. The rearrangement links TRBV6-1 to TRBJ1-3; D call uncertain. This CDR3 is built from 13 residues. V dropped 7 bases and J dropped 0 bases, with 7 bases sitting between them. Germline-derived CDR1 and CDR2 are MNHNS and SASEGT. The CDR3 is CASNSNSGNTIYF. CDR3 nucleotides: TGTGCCAGCAATAGCAACTCTGGAAACACCATATATTTT.

This clonotype was seen many times. The chain combines TRBV10-3 with TRBJ2-6; D remains unclear. Trimming left V 6 bases short and J 0 bases short, with 6 bases between. Germline-derived CDR1 and CDR2 are ENHRY and SYGVKD. The CDR3 spans 14 residues. The CDR3 reads CAISLSSGANVLTF. As DNA, the CDR3 is TGTGCCATCAGCCTAAGCTCTGGGGCCAACGTCCTGACTTTC.

The chain has TRBV20-1 and TRBJ1-2; D is undetermined. Germline lookup yields CDR1 DFQATT and CDR2 SNEGSKA (reference sequence). The CDR3 runs 14 residues. The ends were cut back, 1 base at V and 5 bases at J, with 14 bases in the middle. CDR3 sequence (DNA): TGCAGTGCTAGAGTCGGCTCCGGGCCATATGGCTACACCTTC. Translation gives CSARVGSGPYGYTF.

This chain joins TRBV2 and TRBJ1-1; the D gene is possibly TRBD1 (6 bases). CDR1 is SNHLY and CDR2 is FYNNEI in the germline V gene. This CDR3 has 14 amino acids. V lost 1 base, J lost 5 bases, and 11 bases lay in between. CDR3 sequence: CASSEGGGQTEAFF. The CDR3, as DNA: TGTGCCAGCAGTGAAGGGGGGGGACAAACTGAAGCTTTCTTT.

This clonotype showed up many times. The chain combines TRBV6-4 with TRBJ1-6; D not resolved. Trimming stripped 7 bases from V and 15 bases from J, with 19 bases between. CDR1 and CDR2 (germline): MRHNA, SNTAGT. This CDR3 region has 13 residues. The CDR3 is CASTERTAPLLHF. The CDR3 nucleotides are TGTGCCAGCACCGAGAGGACTGCCCCTCTCCTCCACTTT.

V is TRBV28 and J is TRBJ2-5; D perhaps matches TRBD1 (6 bases). The CDR3 has 15 amino acids. Germline assignment: CDR1 MDHEN and CDR2 SYDVKM. The germline V and J ends were trimmed by 1 base and 5 bases, with 14 bases remaining between them. In DNA form, the CDR3 reads TGTGCCAGCAGTTTATTGGTGGCAGGGGTGGAGACCCAGTACTTC. It codes for CASSLLVAGVETQYF.

This clonotype was seen many times. The chain uses TRBV4-1 and TRBJ1-5; 7 nucleotides agree with TRBD1. V lost 0 bases, J lost 7 bases, and 6 bases stayed unmatched. Germline V lookup: CDR1 MGHRA, CDR2 YSYEKL. The CDR3 runs 15 residues. CDR3 coding DNA: TGCGCCAGCAGCCAAGAAGCCAGGGGGGGCCAGCCCCAGCATTTT. It is translated as CASSQEARGGQPQHF.

The rearrangement links TRBV10-3 to TRBJ1-5, with a possible D match to TRBD1 (5 bases). CDR1 and CDR2 (germline): ENHRY, SYGVKD. V gave up 1 base and J gave up 12 bases, with 25 bases separating them. The CDR3 has 17 residues. The chain's CDR3 is CAISELGPGYEQTRQHF. The CDR3 region has the DNA TGTGCCATCAGTGAGTTGGGACCTGGGTACGAGCAGACACGCCAGCATTTT.

The chain uses TRBV2 and TRBJ1-4, with D perhaps TRBD1 (5 bases). Germline V CDR1 and CDR2: SNHLY, FYNNEI. The CDR3 length is 14 residues. V lost 3 bases and J lost 3, with 8 bases in between. The chain's CDR3 is CASSDEGANEKLFF. CDR3 coding DNA: TGTGCCAGCAGTGATGAAGGGGCTAATGAAAAACTGTTTTTT.

Remarks on this clonotype: Because the CDR3 is missing its conserved closing phenylalanine or tryptophan, this is likely a read error. It is unclear where the CDR3 begins or ends on the DNA, so no DNA is shown, and the CDR3 is as TCRdb lists it. This chain joins TRBV11-2 and TRBJ1-4. CDR1 is SGHAT and CDR2 is FQNNGV in the germline V gene. The CDR3 has 10 amino acids, counting both end residues. CDR3: CASSGGTAMG.

This clonotype has only a few counts. The CDR3 spells CSASAGGSGNTIYF. The CDR3 DNA sequence: TGCAGTGCTAGCGCGGGGGGATCTGGAAACACCATATATTTT. This chain uses TRBV20-1 with TRBJ1-3, with D possibly TRBD1 on 5 matching bases. V dropped 3 bases and J dropped 1 base, with 10 bases sitting between them. The CDR3 is made up of 14 amino acids. Germline V gene lookup returns CDR1 DFQATT and CDR2 SNEGSKA (reference sequence).

The CDR3 sequence is CASSKTGETQYF. CDR3 bases: TGTGCCAGCAGTAAGACCGGGGAGACCCAGTACTTC. The chain is built from TRBV7-8 and TRBJ2-5; D ambiguous. The CDR3 spans 12 residues. Trimming cost V 6 bases and J 5 bases, with 10 bases left between them. Germline assignment: CDR1 SGHVS and CDR2 FQNEAQ.

This clonotype was seen repeatedly, ten times or more. The rearrangement joins TRBV20-1 to TRBJ2-7; possible D gene TRBD2, 5 bases. Germline V lookup: CDR1 DFQATT, CDR2 SNEGSKA (reference sequence). Trimming shortened V by 3 bases and J by 4 bases, and 13 bases separated the two germline ends. The CDR3 runs to 13 residues. The CDR3, as DNA: TGCAGTGCTAGCCCCGGGGATGGTTACGAGCAGTACTTC. It yields the protein CSASPGDGYEQYF.

The chain recombines TRBV15 with TRBJ1-4, with D possibly TRBD1 on 5 matching bases. The CDR3 extends over 15 amino acids. Germline V gives CDR1 LNHNV, CDR2 YYDKDF (reference sequence). Trimming took off 3 bases at V and 6 bases at J, with 14 bases between the two ends. CDR3 residues: CATSRAIGEDEKLFF. The CDR3 coding sequence is TGTGCCACCAGCAGGGCCATAGGGGAGGATGAAAAACTGTTTTTT.

The chain uses TRBV9 and TRBJ1-6; the D gene is possibly TRBD1 (6 bases). The V and J ends lost 0 bases and 11 bases respectively, with 12 bases between them. There are 14 residues in the CDR3. The germline CDR1 and CDR2 sequences are SGDLS and YYNGEE. The CDR3 region is CASSVGTEGAPLHF. In DNA form, the CDR3 reads TGTGCCAGCAGCGTAGGGACCGAGGGGGCACCCCTCCACTTT. The full variable domain, with the rest looked up from reference TRBV9 and TRBJ1-6, is DSGVTQTPKHLITATGQRVTLRCSPRSGDLSVYWYQQSLDQGLQFLIQYYNGEERAKGNILERFSAQQFPDLHSELNLSSLELGDSALYFCASSVGTEGAPLHFGNGTRLTVT.

This clonotype appeared a few times. The chain combines TRBV7-2 with TRBJ2-5, with 13 nucleotides matching TRBD2. CDR1 is SGHTA and CDR2 is FQGNSA in the germline V gene. The J segment lost 5 bases and the V segment lost 0 bases, leaving 6 bases of the junction unmatched. This CDR3 region has 17 residues. The CDR3 DNA reads as TGTGCCAGCAGCTTAGCACTAGCGGGAGGGCCTGGGGAGACCCAGTACTTC. Translated, it gives CASSLALAGGPGETQYF.

Many counts were recorded for this clonotype. The CDR3 DNA reads as TGCAGTGCTAGGAGAGGAGGAGTAGAGACCCAGTACTTC. This codes for CSARRGGVETQYF. The chain carries TRBV20-1 and TRBJ2-5, with D perhaps TRBD2 (5 bases). The CDR3 has 13 residues. V was shortened by 3 bases and J by 4 bases, with 12 bases between the two germline ends. Germline V gives CDR1 DFQATT, CDR2 SNEGSKA (reference sequence).